The table lists the clone carrying this TCR beta chain with a count of one. What it recognizes is unknown. This entry comes from a study of siplizumab effects on memory and regulatory T cells. General study results and limits: Naive T cells looked more diverse than memory cells and looked like major alloresponse contributors. Unstimulated subsets were the mapping target of only a minor fraction of alloreactive clones.

The CDR3 has 16 amino acids. Trimming took 0 bases from V and 4 from J; bases not matched to a gene: 5. The V gene's germline CDR1 is MGHRA and CDR2 YSYEKL. Sequenced by immunoSEQ multiplex PCR; TCRdb stores in-frame clones only, minus some. This table has 55,000 to 70,000 clones, just over 90% appearing once. The TCR was taken from a human donor in good health. The specimen was CD8+ T cells sorted from blood. The gene calls are TRBV4-1 and TRBJ2-1; 8 positions match TRBD2. CDR3 DNA sequence: TGCGCCAGCAGCCAAGATCAGGGACTAGTGTACAATGAGCAGTTCTTC. It encodes CASSQDQGLVYNEQFF.